This is a list of T cell receptor beta chains from one sample in a study of T cells after yellow fever vaccination. One entry per CDR3 protein, called by TCRdb with MiXCR from the 5' RACE reads. This table has tens of thousands of distinct CDR3 sequences, about 10% appearing once. Material: PBMCs, either bulk or a sorted T-cell subset (CD4+, CD8+, memory, or dextramer-sorted; not recorded which), obtained roughly 14 days after the first yellow fever vaccination. The receptors were gathered from a man aged 18-30 years who received the YFV17D yellow fever vaccine. Both conserved end residues are part of each CDR3. D genes are given only for firm matches. The size field is filled for only some rows; it gives once, few, many or a size class.

TRBJ1-1,medium-sized,.,TRBV12-3/TRBV12-4,CASSLSEVNTEAFF,TGTGCCAGCAGTTTATCGGAAGTGAACACTGAAGCTTTCTTT
TRBJ2-5,many,TRBD1,TRBV5-1,CASSKETGMMETQYF,TGCGCCAGCAGCAAAGAGACAGGGATGATGGAGACCCAGTACTTC
TRBJ1-6,few,.,TRBV5-4,CASSLGWGARGNSPLHF,TGTGCCAGCAGCTTGGGTTGGGGGGCTAGAGGTAATTCACCCCTCCACTTT
TRBJ1-2,many,.,TRBV6-5,CASRSDGVYGYTF,TGTGCCAGCAGAAGTGACGGAGTCTATGGCTACACCTTC
TRBJ2-2,many,.,TRBV9,CASSVETENTGELFF,TGTGCCAGCAGCGTAGAGACGGAAAACACCGGGGAGCTGTTTTTT
TRBJ2-1,many,.,TRBV12-3/TRBV12-4,CASSFYNEQFF,TGTGCCAGCAGTTTCTACAATGAGCAGTTCTTC
TRBJ1-6,many,.,TRBV12-3/TRBV12-4,CASKREGFNSPLHF,TGTGCCAGCAAACGGGAGGGATTTAATTCACCCCTCCACTTT
TRBJ1-1,many,TRBD1,TRBV10-3,CAISLTGLEGEAFF,TGTGCCATCAGCTTGACAGGGCTGGAGGGTGAAGCTTTCTTT
TRBJ2-4,many,.,TRBV6-6,CASSYGGQVIQYF,TGTGCCAGCAGTTACGGGGGTCAGGTCATTCAGTACTTC
TRBJ1-2,.,TRBD1,TRBV5-1,CASSPVTGESYGYTF,TGCGCCAGCAGCCCCGTGACAGGGGAATCCTATGGCTACACCTTC
TRBJ1-1,many,.,TRBV12-3/TRBV12-4,CASIDGATEAFF,TGTGCCAGCATCGATGGGGCCACTGAAGCTTTCTTT
TRBJ2-1,many,.,TRBV3-1,CASSQVQVSYNEQFF,TGTGCCAGCAGCCAAGTACAGGTGTCCTACAATGAGCAGTTCTTC
TRBJ2-4,many,TRBD1,TRBV2,CASSGLGGRAKNIQYF,TGTGCCAGCAGTGGGCTAGGGGGCCGAGCCAAAAACATTCAGTACTTC
TRBJ2-1,medium-sized,TRBD2,TRBV5-5,CASSLVIAGGQLQFF,TGTGCCAGCAGCTTAGTAATAGCGGGGGGGCAATTGCAGTTCTTC
TRBJ1-1,many,TRBD1,TRBV3-1,CASSQNLGPYGTGAFF,TGTGCCAGCAGCCAAAACCTTGGGCCTTACGGGACAGGGGCTTTCTTT
TRBJ1-5,medium-sized,TRBD1,TRBV6-4,CASSPSGAGGQPQHF,TGTGCCAGCAGCCCCTCAGGGGCAGGGGGGCAGCCCCAGCATTTT
TRBJ1-5,.,.,TRBV6-1,CAGIWDFYSNQPQHF,TGTGCCGGTATTTGGGACTTCTATAGCAATCAGCCCCAGCATTTT
TRBJ1-2,many,TRBD1,TRBV12-3/TRBV12-4,CASGDSTNYGYTF,TGTGCCAGCGGGGACAGTACTAACTATGGCTACACCTTC
TRBJ2-5,many,.,TRBV12-3/TRBV12-4,CASSFIGRQETQYF,TGTGCCAGCAGTTTTATAGGCCGTCAAGAGACCCAGTACTTC
TRBJ1-1,many,.,TRBV5-1,CASSSDPQGTTEAFF,TGCGCCAGCAGCTCAGACCCACAGGGTACCACTGAAGCTTTCTTT
TRBJ1-1,many,.,TRBV20-1,CSARDGGSVNTEAFF,TGCAGTGCTAGAGATGGCGGTTCGGTGAACACTGAAGCTTTCTTT
TRBJ2-5,many,.,TRBV6-1,CASPLGGRGPQETQYF,TGTGCCAGCCCCCTAGGTGGGCGGGGTCCACAAGAGACCCAGTACTTC
TRBJ1-2,many,TRBD1,TRBV28,CASSLTGGYGYTF,TGTGCCAGCAGTTTGACAGGGGGCTATGGCTACACCTTC